The clone carrying this T cell receptor (beta chain) turned up a few times. Germline V gene data show CDR1 as MNHEY and CDR2 as SVGEGT. V lost 10 bases and J 14 bases, leaving 18 bases between the germline ends. The CDR3 has 12 residues. This sample was taken from a study of T cells after yellow fever vaccination. Template switching with 5'RACE generated the TCR cDNA and added a universal primer site and UMIs. Each CDR3 protein gets one entry after TCRdb re-called the 5' RACE reads with MiXCR. This sample has under 700,000 distinct CDR3 sequences, with around 17% found just once. This clonotype was obtained from a man between 18 and 35 years old who received the YFV17D yellow fever vaccine. The chain links TRBV6-2 or TRBV6-3 to TRBJ1-6; D possibly corresponds to TRBD1 (5 bases). This specimen was PBMCs, taken 4 to 5 days after the first yellow fever vaccination. CDR3 coding DNA: TGTGCCACCCGCCCGGGACCAAGGGCCCTCCACTTT. Its translation is CATRPGPRALHF.